This is a list of T cell receptor beta chains from one sample in a study of Graves' ophthalmopathy and Graves' hyperthyroidism. In TCRdb, the multiplex PCR reads were re-called with MiXCR into one record per CDR3 protein. The data contain 350,000 to 450,000 distinct CDR3 sequences, around 20% of them singletons. The sample taken for sequencing was peripheral blood. These receptors were obtained from a woman younger than 30 with Graves' ophthalmopathy. The CDR3 runs from the conserved cysteine through the conserved F or W. A D gene is named only where the DNA matches it firmly. Only part of the rows carry a size: once, few, many, or a class if the clone is expanded.

V gene: TRBV12-3/TRBV12-4; J gene: TRBJ2-7; clone size: NA; D gene: TRBD2; CDR3 protein: CASSLGLAGGPGYEQYF; CDR3 DNA: TGTGCCAGCAGCCTAGGACTAGCGGGAGGGCCCGGTTACGAGCAGTACTTC
V gene: TRBV20-1; J gene: TRBJ2-7; clone size: NA; D gene: TRBD2; CDR3 protein: CSALRTSGIYEQYF; CDR3 DNA: TGCAGTGCCCTCAGGACTAGCGGGATCTACGAGCAGTACTTC
V gene: TRBV7-9; J gene: TRBJ1-1; clone size: many; D gene: NA; CDR3 protein: CASSFGGDTEAFF; CDR3 DNA: TGTGCCAGCAGCTTCGGGGGGGATACTGAAGCTTTCTTT
V gene: TRBV5-1; J gene: TRBJ2-7; clone size: many; D gene: TRBD1; CDR3 protein: CASSVTGEHRAYEQYF; CDR3 DNA: TGCGCCAGCAGCGTAACAGGGGAGCATAGGGCCTACGAGCAGTACTTC
V gene: TRBV28; J gene: TRBJ2-7; clone size: many; D gene: NA; CDR3 protein: CASSLTLGEGDEQYF; CDR3 DNA: TGTGCCAGCAGTTTAACTCTAGGGGAGGGGGACGAGCAGTACTTC
V gene: TRBV28; J gene: TRBJ2-7; clone size: many; D gene: NA; CDR3 protein: CASRPSQGSAQRREQYF; CDR3 DNA: TGTGCCAGCCGACCCTCTCAAGGTAGCGCCCAAAGGAGGGAGCAGTACTTC
V gene: TRBV15; J gene: TRBJ2-5; clone size: many; D gene: NA; CDR3 protein: CATSRRHADPKGEAQETQYF; CDR3 DNA: TGTGCCACCAGCAGACGTCATGCTGACCCGAAAGGGGAAGCTCAAGAGACCCAGTACTTC
V gene: TRBV11-2; J gene: TRBJ2-5; clone size: NA; D gene: NA; CDR3 protein: CASTDWETQYF; CDR3 DNA: TGTGCCAGCACCGACTGGGAGACCCAGTACTTC
V gene: TRBV4-3; J gene: TRBJ2-5; clone size: many; D gene: TRBD1; CDR3 protein: CASSQGSSSGGVGTQYF; CDR3 DNA: TGCGCCAGCAGCCAAGGAAGCTCATCAGGGGGCGTAGGGACCCAGTACTTC
V gene: TRBV3-1; J gene: TRBJ1-2; clone size: once; D gene: NA; CDR3 protein: CASSQVLAGGYTF; CDR3 DNA: TGTGCCAGCAGCCAAGTTTTGGCCGGCGGCTACACCTTC
V gene: TRBV4-2; J gene: TRBJ2-2; clone size: many; D gene: NA; CDR3 protein: CASSQRGTSTGELFF; CDR3 DNA: TGTGCCAGCAGCCAAAGAGGGACCTCTACCGGGGAGCTGTTTTTT
V gene: TRBV2; J gene: TRBJ2-5; clone size: many; D gene: NA; CDR3 protein: CASWGHHQETQYF; CDR3 DNA: TGTGCCAGCTGGGGACACCACCAAGAGACCCAGTACTTC
V gene: TRBV6-5; J gene: TRBJ2-7; clone size: NA; D gene: NA; CDR3 protein: CASSYIVGAYEQYF; CDR3 DNA: TGTGCCAGCAGTTACATTGTCGGGGCCTACGAGCAGTACTTC
V gene: TRBV11-1; J gene: TRBJ1-1; clone size: many; D gene: TRBD1; CDR3 protein: CASSLERGLGPEAFF; CDR3 DNA: TGTGCCAGCAGCTTAGAAAGGGGGCTTGGGCCTGAAGCTTTCTTT
V gene: TRBV12-3/TRBV12-4; J gene: TRBJ1-1; clone size: many; D gene: NA; CDR3 protein: CASNLPNTEAFF; CDR3 DNA: TGTGCCAGCAACCTCCCCAACACTGAAGCTTTCTTT
V gene: TRBV6-4; J gene: TRBJ1-2; clone size: many; D gene: TRBD1; CDR3 protein: CASSADRVFDGYTF; CDR3 DNA: TGTGCCAGCAGTGCGGACAGGGTTTTTGACGGCTACACCTTC
V gene: TRBV19; J gene: TRBJ1-1; clone size: many; D gene: TRBD1; CDR3 protein: CASSPGTVITFF; CDR3 DNA: TGTGCCAGTAGTCCCGGGACAGTGATAACTTTCTTT
V gene: TRBV10-1; J gene: TRBJ2-5; clone size: many; D gene: NA; CDR3 protein: CASSQTRGRNQETQYF; CDR3 DNA: TGCGCCAGCAGTCAGACCCGCGGACGCAACCAAGAGACCCAGTACTTC
V gene: TRBV12-3/TRBV12-4; J gene: TRBJ1-5; clone size: NA; D gene: TRBD1; CDR3 protein: CASNPGQAYQPQHF; CDR3 DNA: TGTGCCAGCAACCCGGGACAGGCGTATCAGCCCCAGCATTTT
V gene: TRBV9; J gene: TRBJ1-1; clone size: many; D gene: NA; CDR3 protein: CASSVDTNTEAFF; CDR3 DNA: TGTGCCAGCAGCGTAGATACGAACACTGAAGCTTTCTTT
V gene: TRBV6-5; J gene: TRBJ2-2; clone size: many; D gene: NA; CDR3 protein: CASSYGSPNTGELFF; CDR3 DNA: TGTGCCAGCAGTTACGGTTCCCCGAACACCGGGGAGCTGTTTTTT
V gene: TRBV4-1; J gene: TRBJ2-5; clone size: many; D gene: NA; CDR3 protein: CASSHHRDYQETQYF; CDR3 DNA: TGCGCCAGCAGCCATCACCGGGACTACCAAGAGACCCAGTACTTC
V gene: TRBV5-1; J gene: TRBJ1-1; clone size: many; D gene: NA; CDR3 protein: CASSNRTESTEAFF; CDR3 DNA: TGCGCCAGCAGCAATCGGACAGAAAGCACTGAAGCTTTCTTT
V gene: TRBV20-1; J gene: TRBJ1-5; clone size: many; D gene: NA; CDR3 protein: CSAAEIDPNQPQHF; CDR3 DNA: TGCAGTGCTGCCGAAATAGACCCAAATCAGCCCCAGCATTTT
V gene: TRBV5-1; J gene: TRBJ2-2; clone size: many; D gene: TRBD1; CDR3 protein: CASSSGQGHGELFF; CDR3 DNA: TGCGCCAGCAGCTCGGGACAGGGACACGGGGAGCTGTTTTTT
V gene: TRBV24-1; J gene: TRBJ1-2; clone size: NA; D gene: NA; CDR3 protein: CATSDRVGYTF; CDR3 DNA: TGTGCCACCAGTGACAGGGTTGGCTACACCTTC
V gene: TRBV20-1; J gene: TRBJ1-6; clone size: NA; D gene: NA; CDR3 protein: CSAGTDGGSPLHF; CDR3 DNA: TGCAGTGCCGGGACCGACGGCGGTTCACCCCTCCACTTT
V gene: TRBV7-2; J gene: TRBJ2-5; clone size: many; D gene: NA; CDR3 protein: CASSWGGTGVTQYF; CDR3 DNA: TGTGCCAGCAGCTGGGGCGGGACGGGGGTGACCCAGTACTTC
V gene: TRBV7-2; J gene: TRBJ2-7; clone size: many; D gene: TRBD2; CDR3 protein: CASSPTLAGAYEQYF; CDR3 DNA: TGTGCCAGCAGCCCAACCCTAGCGGGAGCCTACGAGCAGTACTTC
V gene: TRBV10-3; J gene: TRBJ2-2; clone size: many; D gene: NA; CDR3 protein: CAISPALTGVNTGELFF; CDR3 DNA: TGTGCCATCAGCCCGGCGCTGACTGGGGTCAACACCGGGGAGCTGTTTTTT
V gene: TRBV6-2/TRBV6-3; J gene: TRBJ2-7; clone size: many; D gene: NA; CDR3 protein: CASSYKGQYF; CDR3 DNA: TGTGCCAGCAGTTACAAAGGGCAGTACTTC
V gene: TRBV9; J gene: TRBJ1-2; clone size: NA; D gene: TRBD1; CDR3 protein: CASSAGTGPYGYTF; CDR3 DNA: TGTGCCAGCAGCGCTGGGACAGGGCCCTATGGCTACACCTTC
V gene: TRBV9; J gene: TRBJ1-1; clone size: NA; D gene: NA; CDR3 protein: CASSSGDSIEAFF; CDR3 DNA: TGTGCCAGCAGCTCGGGGGATTCGATTGAAGCTTTCTTT
V gene: TRBV2; J gene: TRBJ1-1; clone size: many; D gene: TRBD1; CDR3 protein: CASSEPPTGLITEAFF; CDR3 DNA: TGTGCCAGCAGTGAACCCCCGACAGGGTTGATCACTGAAGCTTTCTTT
V gene: TRBV12-3/TRBV12-4; J gene: TRBJ2-2; clone size: many; D gene: NA; CDR3 protein: CASSLGGIIAGELFF; CDR3 DNA: TGTGCCAGCAGTTTAGGCGGGATAATTGCCGGGGAGCTGTTTTTT
V gene: TRBV4-3; J gene: TRBJ2-2; clone size: many; D gene: NA; CDR3 protein: CASSPRVATGELFF; CDR3 DNA: TGCGCCAGCAGCCCCCGGGTGGCCACCGGGGAGCTGTTTTTT
V gene: TRBV5-1; J gene: TRBJ1-5; clone size: many; D gene: NA; CDR3 protein: CASSFNRDQPQHF; CDR3 DNA: TGCGCCAGCAGCTTTAACAGGGATCAGCCCCAGCATTTT